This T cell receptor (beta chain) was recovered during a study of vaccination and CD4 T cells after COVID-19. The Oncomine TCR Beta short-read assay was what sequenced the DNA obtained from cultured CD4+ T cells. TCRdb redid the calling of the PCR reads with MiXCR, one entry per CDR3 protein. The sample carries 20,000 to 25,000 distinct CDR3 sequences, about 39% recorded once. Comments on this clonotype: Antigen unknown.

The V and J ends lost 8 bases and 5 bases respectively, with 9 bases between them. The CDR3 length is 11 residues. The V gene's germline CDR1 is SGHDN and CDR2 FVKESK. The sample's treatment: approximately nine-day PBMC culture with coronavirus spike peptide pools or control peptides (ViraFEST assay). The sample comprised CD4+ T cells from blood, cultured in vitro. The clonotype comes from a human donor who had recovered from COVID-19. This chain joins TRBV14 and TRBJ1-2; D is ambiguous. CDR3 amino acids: CASGPTYGYTF. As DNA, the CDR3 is TGTGCCAGCGGACCGACTTATGGCTACACCTTC.